The 21 T cell receptor beta chains below all came from one sample that was sequenced in a study of Ad26.COV2.S vaccination and SARS-CoV-2 variants. As to treatment: roughly 18 received Ad26.COV2.S at low or high dose, single or two shots; about 5 received placebo; per-sample allocation not given. Specimens were obtained on day 63 following the first vaccine or placebo injection. Measured with immunoSEQ multiplex PCR; TCRdb has only the in-frame clones, and not every one. The sample contains about 500,000 clones, about nine tenths of which appear only once. The sequences come from peripheral blood, collected in a trial of Ad26.COV2.S vaccine versus placebo. These receptors were obtained from a person between 18 and 59 years old who received the Ad26.COV2.S COVID-19 vaccine or a placebo.

The chain is built from TRBV24-1 and TRBJ1-2; D remains ambiguous. The germline CDR1 and CDR2 sequences are KGHDR and SFDVKD. Deletions cut 0 bases from V and 9 bases from J, with 7 bases between. The CDR3 has 12 amino acids. The CDR3 sequence is CATSDLHPRYTF. In nucleotides, the CDR3 is TGTGCCACCAGTGATTTGCACCCTCGCTACACCTTC.

V usage is TRBV19 and J usage is TRBJ2-6; perhaps TRBD1 as D (6 bases). The CDR3 covers 15 residues. Germline CDR1 is LNHDA and CDR2 is SQIVND (reference sequence). Trimming pared 3 bases from V and 2 bases from J, leaving 8 bases between. The CDR3 DNA reads TGTGCCAGTAGTATCGCAGGGGCTGGGGCCAACGTCCTGACTTTC. Translating gives CASSIAGAGANVLTF. Supplemented by reference TRBV19 and TRBJ2-6, the full variable domain reads DGGITQSPKYLFRKEGQNVTLSCEQNLNHDAMYWYRQDPGQGLRLIYYSQIVNDFQKGDIAEGYSVSREKKESFPLTVTSAQKNPTAFYLCASSIAGAGANVLTFGAGSRLTVL.

This clone appeared a single time. The rearrangement uses TRBV5-1 and TRBJ2-2; TRBD1 is a possible D gene (8 bases). Per germline, CDR1 SGHRS and CDR2 YFSETQ. The ends were cut back, 0 bases at V and 1 base at J, with 13 bases in the middle. This CDR3 region has 17 residues. CDR3 loop: CASSLAGGGGNTGELFF. In nucleotides, the CDR3 is TGCGCCAGCAGCTTGGCAGGGGGCGGGGGGAACACCGGGGAGCTGTTTTTT.

This clone was counted once. The chain joins TRBV7-2 to TRBJ2-5, with TRBD1 identical over 8 bases. Germline V gene sequence: CDR1 SGHTA, CDR2 FQGNSA. This CDR3 contains 16 residues. V trimming: 5 bases; J trimming: 3 bases; junction bases outside the gene matches: 11. In DNA form, the CDR3 reads TGTGCCAGCAGCCTCACAACGTGGACAGGGAAAGAGACCCAGTACTTC. Protein: CASSLTTWTGKETQYF.

This chain connects TRBV19 to TRBJ2-5; TRBD2 matches 9 bases. Germline CDR1 reads LNHDA; CDR2 reads SQIVND (reference sequence). V gave up 1 base and J gave up 2 bases; unmatched junction bases: 5. The CDR3 sequence is 16 residues long. CDR3 nucleotides: TGTGCCAGTAGTATAGGACTAGCGGTTAGTCAAGAGACCCAGTACTTC. The encoded protein is CASSIGLAVSQETQYF.

This clone was observed a single time. V is TRBV3-1 (or the pseudogene TRBV3-2) and J is TRBJ1-6; D is unresolved. Looked up from germline, CDR1 is LGHDT and CDR2 is YNNKEL (reference sequence). CDR3 length: 13 residues. The V end was cut by 1 base, the J end by 7 bases, with 5 bases between. The CDR3 spells CASSQVSNSPLHF. In nucleotides, the CDR3 is TGTGCCAGCAGCCAAGTCTCGAATTCACCCCTCCACTTT.

The chain couples TRBV6-5 to TRBJ1-3; perhaps TRBD1 as D (6 bases). V shed 2 bases and J shed 2 bases, with 7 bases lying between them. The CDR3 totals 14 residues. Germline values: CDR1 MNHEY, CDR2 SVGAGI. The CDR3 DNA sequence: TGTGCCAGCAGTTACGCAGGGGCTGGAAACACCATATATTTT. Encoded protein: CASSYAGAGNTIYF.

This chain joins TRBV6-6 and TRBJ2-2; either TRBD1 or TRBD2 may supply D (5 bases each). Trimming removed 6 bases from V and 0 bases from J, with 8 bases in between. The CDR3 sequence is 14 residues long. Germline lookup yields CDR1 MNHNY and CDR2 SVGAGI (reference sequence). The CDR3 DNA is TGTGCCAGCAGCGGGACGGCGAACACCGGGGAGCTGTTTTTT. This gives the protein CASSGTANTGELFF.

The rearrangement links TRBV5-8 to TRBJ1-2; D is ambiguous. The CDR3 is made up of 16 amino acids. Germline V gene lookup returns CDR1 SGHTS and CDR2 YDEGEE. Between the trimmed V and J ends, which lost 0 bases and 0 bases, there was a span of 12 bases. The CDR3 DNA sequence: TGTGCCAGCAGCTTGGGTTCACCACTCACTAACTATGGCTACACCTTC. Residues: CASSLGSPLTNYGYTF. The full variable domain, rest sourced from reference TRBV5-8 and TRBJ1-2, is EAGVTQSPTHLIKTRGQQATLRCSPISGHTSVYWYQQALGLGLQFLLWYDEGEERNRGNFPPRFSGRQFPNYSSELNVNALELEDSALYLCASSLGSPLTNYGYTFGSGTRLTVV.

The chain uses TRBV5-4 and TRBJ1-1, with D maybe TRBD1 (6 bases). V lost 4 bases, J lost 3 bases, and 13 bases lay in between. The length of the CDR3 is 14 residues. Germline loops: CDR1 SGHNT, CDR2 YYREEE (reference sequence). The CDR3 nucleotides are TGTGCCAGCAGCATACAGGGAGAATACACTGAAGCTTTCTTT. It translates to CASSIQGEYTEAFF.

Concerning this clone itself: Germline and junction disagree at one end, which may indicate a read error. This chain links TRBV2 with TRBJ2-1, with D hard to call. The CDR3 is 10 amino acids. Germline V gives CDR1 SNHLY, CDR2 FYNNEI. The CDR3 DNA is TGTGCCAGCAGTGAACCCCTCGCGCTCTTC. Translation: CASSEPLALF.

The chain uses TRBV7-2 and TRBJ2-2, with 10 bases aligning to TRBD2. Germline CDR1 reads SGHTA; CDR2 reads FQGNSA. This CDR3 region has 15 residues. J lost 6 bases, V lost 6 bases, and 7 bases had no gene match. The CDR3 region is CASRVKLAGSGELFF. The DNA of the CDR3 is TGTGCCAGCAGAGTAAAACTAGCGGGGTCCGGGGAGCTGTTTTTT.

This sequence joins TRBV5-6 and TRBJ2-7; 9 nucleotides match TRBD1. CDR1 and CDR2 (germline): SGHDT, YYEEEE. The CDR3 is 15 amino acids. J gave up 2 bases and V 0 bases, and 3 bases lay outside the gene matches. The CDR3 loop reads CASSLAGQGPYEQYF. The CDR3 DNA follows: TGTGCCAGCAGCTTGGCGGGACAGGGACCCTACGAGCAGTACTTC.

This clone showed up just once. The V gene is TRBV15, the J gene TRBJ2-1; 7 bases align to TRBD1. Germline values: CDR1 LNHNV, CDR2 YYDKDF (reference sequence). With V trimmed by 0 bases and J by 9 bases, 8 bases remained unmatched. The length of the CDR3 is 15 residues. In DNA, the CDR3 is TGTGCCACCAGCAGAGATGGGACAGCCTCCAGTGAGCAGTTCTTC. This codes for CATSRDGTASSEQFF.

V usage is TRBV7-9 and J usage is TRBJ1-2, with 7 bases matching TRBD1. V shed 5 bases and J 4 bases; nucleotides not matched to a gene: 13. This CDR3 has 16 amino acids. In germline, CDR1 is SEHNR, CDR2 FQNEAQ (reference sequence). CDR3 region: CASSLTGTGTVYGYTF. As DNA, the CDR3 is TGTGCCAGCAGCCTCACCGGAACGGGGACAGTCTATGGCTACACCTTC.

The rearrangement joins TRBV7-6 to TRBJ2-7; 7 nucleotides match TRBD2. Looked up from germline, CDR1 is SGHVS and CDR2 is FNYEAQ. J gave up 4 bases and V 0 bases, and 12 bases lay outside the gene matches. The CDR3 totals 17 residues. The CDR3 DNA reads as TGTGCCAGCAGCTTAGCGGGGGGGGATATGAGTTGGTACGAGCAGTACTTC. Protein product: CASSLAGGDMSWYEQYF. The full variable domain, completed using reference TRBV7-6 and TRBJ2-7, is GAGVSQSPRYKVTKRGQDVALRCDPISGHVSLYWYRQALGQGPEFLTYFNYEAQQDKSGLPNDRFSAERPEGSISTLTIQRTEQRDSAMYRCASSLAGGDMSWYEQYFGPGTRLTVT.

This clone is a singleton in its sample. V usage is TRBV13 and J usage is TRBJ1-2; 8 bases are a match to TRBD1. This CDR3 is 14 amino acids long. The germline V gene encodes CDR1 PRHDT and CDR2 FYEKMQ (reference sequence). V shed 2 bases, J shed 7 bases, and the junction held 6 bases outside the gene matches. The CDR3 DNA reads TGTGCCAGCAGCTTAAAGCAGGGGGCAAGTGGCTACACCTTC. Its protein is CASSLKQGASGYTF.

This chain joins TRBV30 and TRBJ2-1; TRBD2 matches at 11 bases. Per the germline V gene, CDR1 is GTSNPN and CDR2 is SVGIG (reference sequence). V lost 0 bases and J lost 9; bases outside the gene matches: 4. The CDR3 runs 14 residues. Here the CDR3 DNA reads TGTGCCTGGAGTGTGGGACTAGCGGCCGGTGAGCAGTTCTTC. Its translation is CAWSVGLAAGEQFF. The complete variable domain, with remaining parts taken from reference TRBV30 and TRBJ2-1, reads SQTIHQWPATLVQPVGSPLSLECTVEGTSNPNLYWYRQAAGRGLQLLFYSVGIGQISSEVPQNLSASRPQDRQFILSSKKLLLSDSGFYLCAWSVGLAAGEQFFGPGTRLTVL.

The V gene is TRBV12-5, the J gene TRBJ2-7; perhaps TRBD2 as D (6 bases). The CDR3 is 15 residues long. Looked up from germline, CDR1 is LGHNT and CDR2 is FRNRAP. V was pared by 5 bases and J by 1 base, with 15 bases between. The CDR3 coding sequence is TGTGCTAGTGGTCGCAAGACTAGTGAATCCTACGAGCAGTACTTC. Its protein product is CASGRKTSESYEQYF.

The genes are TRBV30 and TRBJ1-4; D perhaps matches TRBD1 (5 bases). V dropped 0 bases and J dropped 7 bases, with 15 bases sitting between them. The length of the CDR3 is 15 residues. From germline, CDR1 is GTSNPN and CDR2 SVGIG (reference sequence). The CDR3 DNA follows: TGTGCCTGGAGTGTGGACCCGGGGCCAGGTGAAAAACTGTTTTTT. Translating gives CAWSVDPGPGEKLFF. Together with reference TRBV30 and TRBJ1-4, the CDR3 gives the full variable domain: SQTIHQWPATLVQPVGSPLSLECTVEGTSNPNLYWYRQAAGRGLQLLFYSVGIGQISSEVPQNLSASRPQDRQFILSSKKLLLSDSGFYLCAWSVDPGPGEKLFFGSGTQLSVL.

The rearrangement links TRBV20-1 to TRBJ2-7; 7 bases line up with TRBD1. This CDR3 is 13 amino acids long. The junction had 4 bases not matched to a gene; V was cut back by 3 bases and J by 2 bases. Germline V gene sequence: CDR1 DFQATT, CDR2 SNEGSKA (reference sequence). The CDR3 sequence is CSASYGQAYEQYF. As DNA, the CDR3 is TGCAGTGCTAGTTACGGACAGGCCTACGAGCAGTACTTC.